This TCR beta chain stems from a study of lymphopenia after photon versus proton radiotherapy. Study outcomes and limitations: Survival link was tested only in deceased patients; proton benefit remains a possibility. Post-nadir TCR diversity decline inversely tracked overall survival among those who died. After the lymphocyte nadir, photon-treated repertoires showed oligoclonal expansion, especially of CD8+ Temra cells. Relative stability marked proton patients; photon patients lost diversity and naive cells.

CDR3 size: 14 residues. Germline CDR1 is SQVTM and CDR2 is ANQGSEA. With 6 bases removed from V and 4 bases from J, the gap between germline ends came to 17 bases. TCRdb's table, derived via immunoSEQ multiplex PCR, lists solely in-frame clones and lacks some. The data show around 30,000 clones, over 75% seen once. Concerning this clone itself: As yet, its antigen is unknown.

This chain uses TRBV29-1 with TRBJ2-3; the D is unclear. The source of this sequence is an older woman with pancreatic cancer. The sample consisted of peripheral blood, taken from a patient treated with proton-based radiotherapy. CDR3 in amino acids: CSVQVSSVADTQYF. The DNA of the CDR3 is TGCAGCGTCCAGGTTTCGAGTGTGGCAGATACGCAGTATTTT.